The 2 T cell receptor beta chains below were found in one sample sequenced in a study of blood T cell repertoires in COVID-19. The table came from immunoSEQ multiplex PCR; TCRdb's copy has only in-frame clones and leaves some out. Here the sample spans 150,000 to 200,000 clones, roughly 79% being singletons. Sequenced material: peripheral blood. These TCRs come from a woman in her seventies with acute or convalescent COVID-19.

The chain employs TRBV6-1 and TRBJ1-4; weak D call: TRBD1 (6 bases). The CDR3 spans 15 residues. Trimming stripped 1 base from V and 8 bases from J, with 14 bases between. Germline CDR1 MNHNS, CDR2 SASEGT. The CDR3 sequence is CASSEVWGREEKLFF. The CDR3 region has the DNA TGTGCCAGCAGTGAAGTTTGGGGGCGGGAGGAAAAACTGTTTTTT.

Only a few counts were recorded for this clone. This chain links TRBV3-1 (or the pseudogene TRBV3-2) with TRBJ1-5; possible D gene TRBD1, 5 bases. The CDR3 runs to 13 residues. Per germline, CDR1 LGHDT and CDR2 YNNKEL (reference sequence). Trimming pared 4 bases from V and 7 bases from J, leaving 11 bases between. The chain's CDR3 is CASSPKGIQPQHF. The CDR3 DNA follows: TGTGCCAGCAGCCCTAAGGGGATACAGCCCCAGCATTTT.